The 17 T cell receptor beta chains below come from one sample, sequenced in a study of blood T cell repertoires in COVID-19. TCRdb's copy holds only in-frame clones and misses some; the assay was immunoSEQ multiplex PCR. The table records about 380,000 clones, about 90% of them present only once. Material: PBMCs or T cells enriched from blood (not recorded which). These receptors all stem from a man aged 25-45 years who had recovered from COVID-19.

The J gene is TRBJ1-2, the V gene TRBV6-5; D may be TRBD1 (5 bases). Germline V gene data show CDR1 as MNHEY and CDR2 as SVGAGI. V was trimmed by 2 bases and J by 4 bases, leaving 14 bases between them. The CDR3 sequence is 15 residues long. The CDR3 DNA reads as TGTGCCAGCAGTTACGGATTCGGGGGAGGCTATGGCTACACCTTC. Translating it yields CASSYGFGGGYGYTF.

The CDR3 sequence is CASSVVGGRGDTQYF. The CDR3 DNA is TGTGCCAGCAGCGTAGTCGGAGGGCGGGGAGATACGCAGTATTTT. The chain joins TRBV9 to TRBJ2-3, with a tentative D call TRBD2 (6 bases). Trimming left V 0 bases short and J 5 bases short, with 13 bases between. The CDR3 sequence is 15 residues long. Per the germline V gene, CDR1 is SGDLS and CDR2 is YYNGEE.

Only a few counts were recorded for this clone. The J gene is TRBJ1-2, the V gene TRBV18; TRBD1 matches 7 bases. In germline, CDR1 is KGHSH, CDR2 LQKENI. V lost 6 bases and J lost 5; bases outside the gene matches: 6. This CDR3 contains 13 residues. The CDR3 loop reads CASSPTGVYGYTF. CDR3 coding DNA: TGTGCCAGCTCCCCTACAGGGGTTTATGGCTACACCTTC.

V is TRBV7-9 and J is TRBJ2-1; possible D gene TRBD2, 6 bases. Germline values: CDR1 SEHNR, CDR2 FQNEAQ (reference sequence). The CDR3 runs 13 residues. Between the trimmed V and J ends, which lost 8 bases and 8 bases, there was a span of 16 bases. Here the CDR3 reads CASLRGNGDEQFF. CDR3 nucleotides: TGTGCCAGCTTACGGGGGAATGGCGATGAGCAGTTCTTC.

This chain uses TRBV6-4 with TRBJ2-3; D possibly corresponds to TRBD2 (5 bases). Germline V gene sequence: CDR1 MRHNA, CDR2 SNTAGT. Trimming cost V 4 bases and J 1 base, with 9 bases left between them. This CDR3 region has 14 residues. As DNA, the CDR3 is TGTGCCAGCAGTGCCGGGGAAGGCACAGATACGCAGTATTTT. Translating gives CASSAGEGTDTQYF.

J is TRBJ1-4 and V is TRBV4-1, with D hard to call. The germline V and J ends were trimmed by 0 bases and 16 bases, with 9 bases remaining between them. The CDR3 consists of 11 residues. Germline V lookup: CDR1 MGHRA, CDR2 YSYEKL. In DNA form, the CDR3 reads TGCGCCAGCAGCCAAGATGGTAGCCCGTTTTTT. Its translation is CASSQDGSPFF.

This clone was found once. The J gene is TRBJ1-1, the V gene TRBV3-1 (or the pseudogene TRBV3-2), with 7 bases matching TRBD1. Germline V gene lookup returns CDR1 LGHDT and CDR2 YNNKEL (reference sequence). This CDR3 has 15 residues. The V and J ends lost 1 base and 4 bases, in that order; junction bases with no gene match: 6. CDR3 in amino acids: CASSQAPTGATEAFF. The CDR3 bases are TGTGCCAGCAGCCAAGCTCCCACAGGGGCCACTGAAGCTTTCTTT.

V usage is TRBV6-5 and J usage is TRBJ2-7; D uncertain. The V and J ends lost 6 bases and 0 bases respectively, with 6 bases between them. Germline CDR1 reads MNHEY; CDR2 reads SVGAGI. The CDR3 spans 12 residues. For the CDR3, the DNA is TGTGCCAGCAGAAAGAGCTCCTACGAGCAGTACTTC. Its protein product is CASRKSSYEQYF.

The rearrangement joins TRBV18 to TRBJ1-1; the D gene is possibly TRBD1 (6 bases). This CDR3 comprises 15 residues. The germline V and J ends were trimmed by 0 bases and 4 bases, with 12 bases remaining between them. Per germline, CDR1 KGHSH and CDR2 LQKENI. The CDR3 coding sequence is TGTGCCAGCTCACCACCGAGCGGGGGCACCACTGAAGCTTTCTTT. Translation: CASSPPSGGTTEAFF.

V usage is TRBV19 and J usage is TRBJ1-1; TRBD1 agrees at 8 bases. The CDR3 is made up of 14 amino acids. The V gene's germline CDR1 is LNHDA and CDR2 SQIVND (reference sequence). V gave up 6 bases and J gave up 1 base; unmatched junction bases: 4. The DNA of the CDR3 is TGTGCCAGTAGCTTGGACAGGGAGAACACTGAAGCTTTCTTT. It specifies CASSLDRENTEAFF.

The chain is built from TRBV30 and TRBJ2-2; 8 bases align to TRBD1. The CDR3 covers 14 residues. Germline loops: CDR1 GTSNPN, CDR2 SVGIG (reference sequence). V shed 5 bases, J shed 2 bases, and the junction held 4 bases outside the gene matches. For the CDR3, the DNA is TGTGCCTGGGACGGGACAGGTAACACCGGGGAGCTGTTTTTT. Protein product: CAWDGTGNTGELFF.

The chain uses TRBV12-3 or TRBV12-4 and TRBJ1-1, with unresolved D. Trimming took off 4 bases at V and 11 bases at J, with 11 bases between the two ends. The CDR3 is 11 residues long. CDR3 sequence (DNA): TGTGCCAGCAGTTCACAGTTTTGGGCTTTCTTT. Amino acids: CASSSQFWAFF.

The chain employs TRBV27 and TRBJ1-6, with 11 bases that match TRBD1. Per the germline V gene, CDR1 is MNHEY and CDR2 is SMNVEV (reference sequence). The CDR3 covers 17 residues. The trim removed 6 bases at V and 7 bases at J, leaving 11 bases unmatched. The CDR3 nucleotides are TGTGCCAGCAGCCAGGGCCACGGGACAGGGGGAAATTCACCCCTCCACTTT. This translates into CASSQGHGTGGNSPLHF.

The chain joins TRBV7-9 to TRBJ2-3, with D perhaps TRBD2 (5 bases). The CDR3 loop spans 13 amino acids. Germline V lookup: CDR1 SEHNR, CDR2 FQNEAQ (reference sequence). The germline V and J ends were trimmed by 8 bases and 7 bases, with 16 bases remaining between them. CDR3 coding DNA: TGTGCCAGCTTGGGGAGAAGGGAAAATACGCAGTATTTT. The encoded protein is CASLGRRENTQYF.

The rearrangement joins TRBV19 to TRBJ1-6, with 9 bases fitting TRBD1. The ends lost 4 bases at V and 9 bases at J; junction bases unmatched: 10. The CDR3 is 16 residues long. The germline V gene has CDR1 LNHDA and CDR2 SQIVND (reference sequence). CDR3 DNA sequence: TGTGCCAGTAGTACTGTCTCCGGGACAGGGTCTTCACCCCTCCACTTT. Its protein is CASSTVSGTGSSPLHF.

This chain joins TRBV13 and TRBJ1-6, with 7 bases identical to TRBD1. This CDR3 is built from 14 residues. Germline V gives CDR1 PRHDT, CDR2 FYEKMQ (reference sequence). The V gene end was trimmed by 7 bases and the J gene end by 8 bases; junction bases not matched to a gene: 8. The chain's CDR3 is CASNARQGYSPLHF. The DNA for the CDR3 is TGTGCCAGCAATGCGAGACAGGGCTATTCACCCCTCCACTTT.

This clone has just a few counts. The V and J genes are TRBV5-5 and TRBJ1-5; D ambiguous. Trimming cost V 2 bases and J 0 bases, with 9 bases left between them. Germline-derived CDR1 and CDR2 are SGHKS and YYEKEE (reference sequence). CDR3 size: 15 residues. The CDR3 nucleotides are TGTGCCAGCAGCTTTACGGGGAATAGCAATCAGCCCCAGCATTTT. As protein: CASSFTGNSNQPQHF.